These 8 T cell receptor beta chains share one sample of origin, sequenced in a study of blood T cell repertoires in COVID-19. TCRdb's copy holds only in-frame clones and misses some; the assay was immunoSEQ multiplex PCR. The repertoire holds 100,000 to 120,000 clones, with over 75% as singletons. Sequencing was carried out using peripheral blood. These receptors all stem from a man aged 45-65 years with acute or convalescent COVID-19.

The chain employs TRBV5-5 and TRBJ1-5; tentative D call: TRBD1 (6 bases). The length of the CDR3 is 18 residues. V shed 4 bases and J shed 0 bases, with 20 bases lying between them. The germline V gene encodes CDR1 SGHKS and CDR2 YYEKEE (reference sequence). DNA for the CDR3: TGTGCCAGCAGCCAGGCTAGGGGGGGCACTTATAGCAATCAGCCCCAGCATTTT. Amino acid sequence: CASSQARGGTYSNQPQHF.

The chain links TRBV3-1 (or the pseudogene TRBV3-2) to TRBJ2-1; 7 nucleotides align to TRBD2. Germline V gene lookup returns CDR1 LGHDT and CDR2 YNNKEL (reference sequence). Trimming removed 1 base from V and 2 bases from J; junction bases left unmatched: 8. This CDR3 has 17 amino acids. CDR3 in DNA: TGTGCCAGCAGCCAAGTTGGAGCGGGGTTAACCTACAATGAGCAGTTCTTC. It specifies CASSQVGAGLTYNEQFF.

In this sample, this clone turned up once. Written as DNA, the CDR3 is TGTGCCAGCAGTTACTCTTCAGGGGGTCTAAATGGCTACACCTTC. It specifies CASSYSSGGLNGYTF. This chain connects TRBV6-2 or TRBV6-3 to TRBJ1-2; 7 bases agree with TRBD1. The CDR3 loop spans 15 amino acids. V shed 0 bases, J shed 6 bases, and the junction held 7 bases outside the gene matches. Germline V CDR1 and CDR2: MNHEY, SVGEGT.

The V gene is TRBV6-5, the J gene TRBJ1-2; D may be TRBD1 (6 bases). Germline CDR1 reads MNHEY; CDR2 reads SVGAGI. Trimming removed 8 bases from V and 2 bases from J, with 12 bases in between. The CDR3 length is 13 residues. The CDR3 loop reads CASLDSFNYGYTF. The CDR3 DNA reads TGTGCCAGCCTGGACAGCTTCAACTATGGCTACACCTTC.

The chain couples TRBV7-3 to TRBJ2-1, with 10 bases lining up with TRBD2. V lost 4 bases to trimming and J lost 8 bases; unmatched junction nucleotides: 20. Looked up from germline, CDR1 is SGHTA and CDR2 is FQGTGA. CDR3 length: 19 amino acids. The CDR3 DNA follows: TGTGCCAGCAGCTCGTATTTCTCAGCGGGGGGGAACGCATTCGATGAGCAGTTCTTC. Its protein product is CASSSYFSAGGNAFDEQFF.

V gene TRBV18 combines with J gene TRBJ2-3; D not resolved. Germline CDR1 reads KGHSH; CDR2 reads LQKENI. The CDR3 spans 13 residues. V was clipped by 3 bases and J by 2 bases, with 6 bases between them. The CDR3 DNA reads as TGTGCCAGCTCACCGGCTTTCACAGATACGCAGTATTTT. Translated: CASSPAFTDTQYF. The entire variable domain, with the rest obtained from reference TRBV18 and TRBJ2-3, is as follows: NAGVMQNPRHLVRRRGQEARLRCSPMKGHSHVYWYRQLPEEGLKFMVYLQKENIIDESGMPKERFSAEFPKEGPSILRIQQVVRGDSAAYFCASSPAFTDTQYFGPGTRLTVL.

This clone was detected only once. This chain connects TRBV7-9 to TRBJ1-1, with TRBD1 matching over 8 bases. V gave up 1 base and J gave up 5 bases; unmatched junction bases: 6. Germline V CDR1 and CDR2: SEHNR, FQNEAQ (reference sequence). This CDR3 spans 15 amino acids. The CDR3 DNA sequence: TGTGCCAGCAGCTTAGTCAGGGGGCGGTTGACTGAAGCTTTCTTT. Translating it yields CASSLVRGRLTEAFF.

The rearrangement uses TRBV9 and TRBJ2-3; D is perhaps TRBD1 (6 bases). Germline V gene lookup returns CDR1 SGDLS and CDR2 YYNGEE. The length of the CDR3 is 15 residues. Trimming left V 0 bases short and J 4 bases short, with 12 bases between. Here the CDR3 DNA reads TGTGCCAGCAGCGTAGGAGGGGGTCCCCCAGATACGCAGTATTTT. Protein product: CASSVGGGPPDTQYF.